The source of this T cell receptor (beta chain) is a study of T cells expressing NK-cell markers. Across the whole study: Among eight sequenced donors, seven carried HCMV seropositivity while one was seronegative. Notes on the study in general: There were several donors in whom these clonotypes also led the CD3+CD56-NKG2C+ fraction.

What made the TCR beta cDNA was 5'RACE template switching with UMIs. TCRdb reprocessed the 5' RACE reads; each CDR3 protein has one entry and no DNA is given. This listing includes about 150,000 distinct CDR3 sequences. Details on this clonotype: Its target is unknown.

Sequenced sample: blood T cells: a sorted CD56 or NKG2C T cell subset, CD4+ or CD8+ T cells, or bulk PBMC T cells (not recorded which). This receptor was obtained from a woman between 50 and 59 years old in good health.

The CDR3 spells CASRPGARALTDTQYF. The chain links TRBV6-5 to TRBJ2-3; the TCRdb D gene call, TRBD1, has no DNA to confirm it. CDR1 is MNHEY, CDR2 SVGAGI, per germline. This CDR3 has 16 amino acids.